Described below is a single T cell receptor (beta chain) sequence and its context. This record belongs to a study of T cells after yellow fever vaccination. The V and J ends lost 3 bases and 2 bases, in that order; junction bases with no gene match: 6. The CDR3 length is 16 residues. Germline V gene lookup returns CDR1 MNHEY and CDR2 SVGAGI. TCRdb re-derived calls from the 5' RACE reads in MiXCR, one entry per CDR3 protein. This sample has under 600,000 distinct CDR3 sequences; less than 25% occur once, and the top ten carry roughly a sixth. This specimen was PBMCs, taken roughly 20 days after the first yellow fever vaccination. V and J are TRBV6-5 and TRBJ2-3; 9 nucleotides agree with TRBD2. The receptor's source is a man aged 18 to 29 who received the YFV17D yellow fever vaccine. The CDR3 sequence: CASSYWLAGPTDTQYF. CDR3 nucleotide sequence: TGTGCCAGCAGTTATTGGCTAGCGGGGCCCACAGATACGCAGTATTTT.